The sequence of this T cell receptor beta chain was determined in a study of T-cell memory formation after mild COVID-19. Study findings and constraints: CD4+ contracting clones were found mainly in CM and EM, and CD8+ ones in EMRA.

This clonotype was seen a handful of times. Antigen unknown. TCRdb re-called the 5' RACE reads with MiXCR, one entry per CDR3 protein. This table holds more than 300,000 distinct CDR3 sequences, roughly 13% found once. Germline V lookup: CDR1 ENHRY, CDR2 SYGVKD. The CDR3 totals 11 residues. Trimming at V came to 10 bases and at J to 9 bases, leaving 6 bases not matched to a gene. The J gene is TRBJ2-1, the V gene TRBV10-3; 7 bases fit TRBD1. The clonotype was recovered from a man aged 18 to 35 who had mild COVID-19 (a few samples of this study predate the infection). Cell type and time point are not known. The sample taken for sequencing was PBMCs or a T cell subset sorted from them (not recorded which). CDR3 bases: TGTGCCAACGGACAGGCGGGTGAGCAGTTCTTC. It yields the protein CANGQAGEQFF.